The 16 T cell receptor beta chains reported below all come from one sample, sequenced in a study of cytomegalovirus exposure and HLA in healthy donors. PCR was performed using 60 Vbeta and 13 Jbeta primers. Libraries were prepared by immunoSEQ multiplex PCR; TCRdb keeps only in-frame clonotypes and omits some of them. Of under 200,000 clones detected, about four fifths appear once; the ten largest clones hold about 13%. The material sequenced was PBMCs. These receptors all come from a woman between 45 and 60 years old in good health and CMV-seronegative.

This rearrangement joins TRBV5-1 to TRBJ1-4; a possible D gene is TRBD1 (6 bases). The CDR3 runs to 15 residues. V was trimmed by 0 bases and J by 4 bases, leaving 10 bases between them. The germline V gene has CDR1 SGHRS and CDR2 YFSETQ. The chain's CDR3 is CASSLGGQRNEKLFF. CDR3 sequence (DNA): TGCGCCAGCAGCTTGGGTGGACAGCGTAATGAAAAACTGTTTTTT.

The chain carries TRBV27 and TRBJ2-3; 9 bases map to TRBD1. The CDR3 loop spans 15 amino acids. The germline V gene has CDR1 MNHEY and CDR2 SMNVEV (reference sequence). The V and J ends lost 4 bases and 1 base, in that order; junction bases with no gene match: 3. The CDR3 DNA reads TGTGCCAGCAGTTACAGGGACAGGGGCACAGATACGCAGTATTTT. It is translated as CASSYRDRGTDTQYF.

V usage is TRBV28 and J usage is TRBJ1-4, with D perhaps TRBD1 (5 bases). Trimming pared 4 bases from V and 7 bases from J, leaving 13 bases between. The CDR3 covers 14 residues. Germline assignment: CDR1 MDHEN and CDR2 SYDVKM. In nucleotides, the CDR3 is TGTGCCAGCAGTTCACAGAGACAGTTTGAAAAACTGTTTTTT. As protein: CASSSQRQFEKLFF.

This clone was observed a single time. This chain joins TRBV19 and TRBJ2-7; the D gene is possibly TRBD1 (5 bases). V was trimmed by 2 bases and J by 5 bases, leaving 16 bases between them. Germline V gene data show CDR1 as LNHDA and CDR2 as SQIVND (reference sequence). The CDR3 spans 15 residues. This CDR3 reads CASSIKSQGINEQYF. For the CDR3, the DNA is TGTGCCAGTAGTATAAAGTCCCAGGGCATCAACGAGCAGTACTTC.

This clone was observed a single time. The rearrangement links TRBV28 to TRBJ1-3; no clear D gene. The CDR3 consists of 15 residues. Germline V gives CDR1 MDHEN, CDR2 SYDVKM. The V end was cut by 5 bases, the J end by 0 bases, with 11 bases between. The CDR3 sequence: CASSTAGASGNTIYF. In DNA form, the CDR3 reads TGTGCCAGCAGTACAGCAGGCGCCTCTGGAAACACCATATATTTT.

This chain links TRBV7-2 with TRBJ1-1; D is unclear. V shed 1 base and J shed 5 bases, with 14 bases lying between them. Germline V gene sequence: CDR1 SGHTA, CDR2 FQGNSA. The CDR3 covers 15 residues. In DNA form, the CDR3 reads TGTGCCAGCAGCTTAGATGACCCCGGCGGTACTGAAGCTTTCTTT. Protein: CASSLDDPGGTEAFF.

The chain employs TRBV6-5 and TRBJ2-1, with 10 bases aligning to TRBD2. This CDR3 has 15 residues. CDR1 MNHEY and CDR2 SVGAGI come from the germline V gene. V lost 5 bases, J lost 5 bases, and 6 bases stayed unmatched. CDR3 region: CASSQSSGGHNEQFF. The CDR3 nucleotides read TGTGCCAGCAGTCAGTCTAGCGGGGGCCACAATGAGCAGTTCTTC.

The chain has TRBV9 and TRBJ2-1; 8 bases are shared with TRBD2. Per germline, CDR1 SGDLS and CDR2 YYNGEE. The trim removed 1 base at V and 9 bases at J, leaving 12 bases unmatched. This CDR3 comprises 16 residues. CDR3 DNA: TGTGCCAGCAGCGTAACGGGGGGGCTTGAGGTTGGTGAGCAGTTCTTC. Its protein product is CASSVTGGLEVGEQFF.

The chain carries TRBV6-1 and TRBJ2-1; TRBD2 matches at 10 bases. J lost 10 bases, V lost 6 bases, and 9 bases had no gene match. The CDR3 spans 14 residues. Germline V lookup: CDR1 MNHNS, CDR2 SASEGT. CDR3 in amino acids: CASRTSGARSEQFF. The CDR3, as DNA: TGTGCCAGCAGAACTAGCGGGGCACGGTCGGAGCAGTTCTTC.

This chain connects TRBV19 to TRBJ2-7; 7 nucleotides agree with TRBD2. This CDR3 spans 16 amino acids. Trimming at V came to 8 bases and at J to 1 base, leaving 14 bases not matched to a gene. The germline CDR1 and CDR2 sequences are LNHDA and SQIVND (reference sequence). The CDR3 region has the DNA TGTGCCAGTTCGACTAGGCGGGAGATGTATTCCTACGAGCAGTACTTC. Its protein product is CASSTRREMYSYEQYF.

This clone was detected only once. This rearrangement joins TRBV6-5 to TRBJ1-1; no reliable D call. The CDR3 consists of 12 residues. With 4 bases removed from V and 5 bases from J, the gap between germline ends came to 8 bases. CDR1 and CDR2 (germline): MNHEY, SVGAGI. The CDR3 DNA follows: TGTGCCAGCAGTTCCGGGAGGACTGAAGCTTTCTTT. Translating gives CASSSGRTEAFF.

This chain links TRBV6-5 with TRBJ2-3, with D perhaps matching TRBD2 (5 bases). The CDR3 has 13 residues. The germline gives CDR1 MNHEY, CDR2 SVGAGI. Between the trimmed V and J ends, which lost 4 bases and 5 bases, there was a span of 10 bases. The CDR3 DNA sequence: TGTGCCAGCAGTTCGGGGTTTGGAGATACGCAGTATTTT. Translated, it gives CASSSGFGDTQYF.

The V and J genes are TRBV7-2 and TRBJ1-2, with TRBD1 as a possible D gene (5 bases). This CDR3 comprises 13 residues. Germline CDR1 and CDR2: SGHTA and FQGNSA. V lost 3 bases and J lost 8, with 13 bases in between. CDR3: CASSFQGIGGYTF. CDR3 sequence (DNA): TGTGCCAGCAGCTTTCAGGGAATTGGGGGCTACACCTTC.

The chain carries TRBV6-5 and TRBJ2-1; TRBD2 matches at 7 bases. CDR3 length equals 15 residues. Germline V gene data show CDR1 as MNHEY and CDR2 as SVGAGI. J gave up 4 bases and V 2 bases, and 5 bases lay outside the gene matches. DNA for the CDR3: TGTGCCAGCAGTTACGCAGGGCGGGGGTACAATGAGCAGTTCTTC. It is translated as CASSYAGRGYNEQFF.

The J gene is TRBJ2-2, the V gene TRBV2, with a weak D call TRBD2 (5 bases). V was trimmed by 4 bases and J by 1 base, leaving 7 bases between them. The CDR3 loop spans 14 amino acids. Germline V CDR1 and CDR2: SNHLY, FYNNEI. The CDR3 region is CASSGTLNTGELFF. The CDR3 DNA sequence: TGTGCCAGCAGTGGGACTCTGAACACCGGGGAGCTGTTTTTT.

The J gene is TRBJ1-2, the V gene TRBV18; 7 bases are a match to TRBD1. The CDR3 is 13 residues long. V was clipped by 4 bases and J by 5 bases; unmatched bases: 4. CDR1 KGHSH and CDR2 LQKENI come from the germline V gene. CDR3 sequence reads: CASSLDREYGYTF. CDR3 DNA: TGTGCCAGCTCACTTGACAGGGAATATGGCTACACCTTC.